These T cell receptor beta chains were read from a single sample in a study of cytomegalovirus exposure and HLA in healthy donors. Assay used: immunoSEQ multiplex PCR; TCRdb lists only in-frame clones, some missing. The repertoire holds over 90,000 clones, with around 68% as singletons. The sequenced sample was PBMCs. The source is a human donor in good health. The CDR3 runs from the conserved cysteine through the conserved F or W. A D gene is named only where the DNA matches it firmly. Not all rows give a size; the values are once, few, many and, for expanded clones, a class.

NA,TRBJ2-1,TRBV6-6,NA,CASSPQGNEQFF,TGTGCCAGCAGCCCTCAGGGCAATGAGCAGTTCTTC
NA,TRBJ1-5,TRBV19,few,CASRAAGDEQPQHF,TGTGCCAGTAGAGCCGCAGGGGATGAGCAGCCCCAGCATTTT
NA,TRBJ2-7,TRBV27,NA,CASSLSGSPNYEQYF,TGTGCCAGCAGTTTATCGGGGAGCCCTAACTACGAGCAGTACTTC
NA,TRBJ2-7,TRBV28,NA,CASSFPRQGRYEQYF,TGTGCCAGCAGTTTCCCCAGGCAGGGGAGATACGAGCAGTACTTC
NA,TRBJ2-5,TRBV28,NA,CASSLNRVRWETQYF,TGTGCCAGCAGTCTAAACAGGGTGAGGTGGGAGACCCAGTACTTC
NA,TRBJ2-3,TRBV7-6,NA,CASSLAFGQFDTDTQYF,TGTGCCAGCAGCTTAGCTTTTGGGCAGTTCGACACAGATACGCAGTATTTT
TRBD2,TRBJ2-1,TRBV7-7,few,CASPPLAGTLDEQFF,TGTGCCAGCCCCCCCCTAGCGGGAACGTTGGATGAGCAGTTCTTC
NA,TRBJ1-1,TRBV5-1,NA,CASSFSGNTEAFF,TGCGCCAGCAGCTTTTCGGGGAACACTGAAGCTTTCTTT
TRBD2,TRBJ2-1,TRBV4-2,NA,CASSQLAGAYNEQFF,TGTGCCAGCAGCCAACTAGCGGGAGCATACAATGAGCAGTTCTTC
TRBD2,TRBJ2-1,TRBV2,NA,CASTSSGPYNEQFF,TGTGCCAGCACGTCTAGCGGCCCCTACAATGAGCAGTTCTTC
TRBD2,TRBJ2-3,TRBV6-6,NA,CASSKLADYTDTQYF,TGTGCCAGCAGTAAACTAGCGGATTACACAGATACGCAGTATTTT
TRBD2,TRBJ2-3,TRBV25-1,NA,CASSERTSSILTDTQYF,TGTGCCAGCAGTGAACGGACTAGCTCAATTCTCACAGATACGCAGTATTTT
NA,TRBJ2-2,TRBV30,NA,CAWSVLPGSGELFF,TGTGCCTGGAGTGTACTGCCAGGATCCGGGGAGCTGTTTTTT
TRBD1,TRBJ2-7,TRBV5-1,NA,CASSLDGQGAYEQYF,TGCGCCAGCAGCTTGGACGGACAGGGGGCTTACGAGCAGTACTTC
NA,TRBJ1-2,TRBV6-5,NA,CASSYSRDPNYGYTF,TGTGCCAGCAGTTACTCGAGAGATCCAAACTATGGCTACACCTTC
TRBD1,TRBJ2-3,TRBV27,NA,CATSGTGVEDTQYF,TGTGCCACCTCCGGGACAGGGGTGGAAGATACGCAGTATTTT
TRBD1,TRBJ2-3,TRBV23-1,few,CASRGQMADTQYF,TGCGCCAGTCGGGGACAGATGGCAGATACGCAGTATTTT
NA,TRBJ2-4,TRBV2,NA,CASRDGMGNIQYF,TGTGCCAGCAGAGACGGGATGGGAAACATTCAGTACTTC
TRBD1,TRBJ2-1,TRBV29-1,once,CSSGQGPNEQFF,TGCAGCTCCGGACAGGGGCCCAATGAGCAGTTCTTC
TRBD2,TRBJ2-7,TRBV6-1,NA,CASSDAGTSGRRYEQYF,TGTGCCAGCAGTGATGCCGGGACTAGCGGGAGGAGGTACGAGCAGTACTTC
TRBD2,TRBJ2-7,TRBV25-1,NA,CARYKSSGGGSCEQYF,TGTGCCAGATATAAAAGTAGCGGGGGGGGCTCATGCGAGCAGTACTTC
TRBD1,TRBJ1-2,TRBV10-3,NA,CAISDLPGGNYGYTF,TGTGCCATCAGTGACCTGCCAGGGGGCAACTATGGCTACACCTTC
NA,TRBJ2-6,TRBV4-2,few,CASSNTTGSGANVLTF,TGTGCCAGCAGCAACACGACAGGCTCTGGGGCCAACGTCCTGACTTTC